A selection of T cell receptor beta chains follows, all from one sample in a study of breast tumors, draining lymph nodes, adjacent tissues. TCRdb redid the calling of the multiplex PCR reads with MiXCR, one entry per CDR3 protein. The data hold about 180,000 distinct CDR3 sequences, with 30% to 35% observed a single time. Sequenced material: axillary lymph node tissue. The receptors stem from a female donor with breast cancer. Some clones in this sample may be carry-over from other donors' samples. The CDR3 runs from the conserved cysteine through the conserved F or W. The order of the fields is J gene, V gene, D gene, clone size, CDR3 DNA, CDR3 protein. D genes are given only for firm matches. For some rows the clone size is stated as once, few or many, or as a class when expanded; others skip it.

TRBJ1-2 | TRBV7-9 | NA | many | TGTGCCAGCAGCCGCAGTTTCAGCCGTATAGAAGGCTACCCCTTC | CASSRSFSRIEGYPF
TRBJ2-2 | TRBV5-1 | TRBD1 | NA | TGCGCCAGCAGCCAGACTGGACAGGGGGCCTCTAGCGCAGAGGGCGGGGAGCTGTTTTTT | CASSQTGQGASSAEGGELFF
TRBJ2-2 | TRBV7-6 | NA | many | TGTGCCAGCAGCTTAGCCGGGGAGCTGTTTTTT | CASSLAGELFF
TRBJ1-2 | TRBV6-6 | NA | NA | TGTGCCAGCAGCATCGGGCCCCTCTATGGCTACGCCTTC | CASSIGPLYGYAF
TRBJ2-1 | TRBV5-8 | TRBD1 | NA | TGTGCCAGCAGCCACGTTGTTAGGGGGCGAGGCAATGAGCAGTCCTTC | CASSHVVRGRGNEQSF
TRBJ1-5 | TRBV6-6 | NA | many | TGTGCCAGCAGTTACCCCCGGTCTAGCAATCAGCCCCAGCATTTT | CASSYPRSSNQPQHF
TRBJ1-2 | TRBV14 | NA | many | TGTGCCAGCAGCCTACAGGGCGTTTATGGCTACACCTTC | CASSLQGVYGYTF
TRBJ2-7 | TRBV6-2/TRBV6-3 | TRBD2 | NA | TGTGCCAGCAGTCGGTGGACTAGCGGGATGCACGAGCAGTACTTC | CASSRWTSGMHEQYF
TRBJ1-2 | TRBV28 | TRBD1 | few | TGTGCCAGCAGACTGGGACAGACCTATGGCTACACCTTC | CASRLGQTYGYTF
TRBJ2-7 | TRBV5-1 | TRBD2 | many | TGCGCCAGCAGCTCCTTACAACGGACTAGCGGGGGGGTGAGCTACGAGCAGTACTTC | CASSSLQRTSGGVSYEQYF
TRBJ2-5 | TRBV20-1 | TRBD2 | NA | TGCAGTGCTAGAGACTTAGCGGGAGCCCAATACTTC | CSARDLAGAQYF
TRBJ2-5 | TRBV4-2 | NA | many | TGTGCCAGCAGCCCTCTAGGGGTAGAGACCCAGTACTTC | CASSPLGVETQYF
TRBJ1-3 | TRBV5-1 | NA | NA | TGCGCCAGCAGCTTTGATGGAACTGGAAACACCATATATTTT | CASSFDGTGNTIYF
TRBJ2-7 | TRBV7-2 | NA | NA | TGTGCCAGCAGCTCGGGCGGGGTGGACGAGCAGTACTTC | CASSSGGVDEQYF
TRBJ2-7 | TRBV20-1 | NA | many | TGCAGTGCTACCTATTTGGGCAGGCCCTTTGGTTTC | CSATYLGRPFGF
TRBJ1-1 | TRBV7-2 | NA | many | TGTGCCAGCAGCTTAACGGCCAGGGAGAACACTGAAGCTTTCTTT | CASSLTARENTEAFF
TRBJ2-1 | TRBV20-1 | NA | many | TGCAGTGCTAGAGATCGACTGATCTACAATGAGCAGTTCTTC | CSARDRLIYNEQFF
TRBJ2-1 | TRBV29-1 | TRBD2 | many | TGCAGCGTTGATGGTAGCGGGGTTTACAATGAGCAGTTCTTC | CSVDGSGVYNEQFF
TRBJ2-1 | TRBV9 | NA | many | TGTGCCAGCAGCCTTACTCACAATGAGCAGTTCTTC | CASSLTHNEQFF
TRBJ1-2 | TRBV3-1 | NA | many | TGTGCCAGCAGCCACCCCTCTGGCTACACCTTC | CASSHPSGYTF
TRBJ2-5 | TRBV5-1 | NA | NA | TGCGCCAGCAGATCCGTGGACAGTGGTTTCGAGACCCAGTACTTC | CASRSVDSGFETQYF
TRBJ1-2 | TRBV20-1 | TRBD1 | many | TGCAGTGCTAGAGCCAGACAGGGTAACTATGGCTACACCTTC | CSARARQGNYGYTF
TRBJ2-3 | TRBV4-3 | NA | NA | TGCGCCAGCACCCACCGAGAAAACACAGGTACGCAGTATTTT | CASTHRENTGTQYF
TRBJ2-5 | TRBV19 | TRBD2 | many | TGTGCCAGTAGTATAATTGGGGTGAGCGGGGGCCAAGAGACCCAGTACTTC | CASSIIGVSGGQETQYF
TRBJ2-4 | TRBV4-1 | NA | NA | TGCGCCAGCAGCCAAGATGCCCTTGGACTAGCCAAAAACATTCAGTACTTC | CASSQDALGLAKNIQYF
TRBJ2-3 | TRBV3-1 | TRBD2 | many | TGTGCCAGCAGCCAAGATCTAGGACTAGATCTCACAGATACGCAGTATTTT | CASSQDLGLDLTDTQYF
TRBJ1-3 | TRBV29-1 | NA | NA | TGCAGCGCATCACAGGGAATCGGTGGAAACACCAAAAATTTT | CSASQGIGGNTKNF
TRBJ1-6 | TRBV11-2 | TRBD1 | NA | TGTGCCAGCAGCTGGACAGGGGATTCACCCCTCCACTTT | CASSWTGDSPLHF
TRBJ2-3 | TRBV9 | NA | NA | TGTGCCAGCAGCGTAGACGGGGGGCCGGCAGATACGCAGTATTTT | CASSVDGGPADTQYF
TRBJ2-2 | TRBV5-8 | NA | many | TGTGCCAGCGCCGTAGGCACCGGGGAGCTGTTTTTT | CASAVGTGELFF
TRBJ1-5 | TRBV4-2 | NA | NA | TGTGCCAGCAGCCAAGATGTCCGGGACGGCTACGAGCATTTT | CASSQDVRDGYEHF
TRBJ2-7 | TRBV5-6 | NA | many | TGTGCCAGCAGCTTGCAGGGAAGAATCCCCTACGAGCAGTACTTC | CASSLQGRIPYEQYF
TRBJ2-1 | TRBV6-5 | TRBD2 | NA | TGTGCCAGCAGTCACTCGAGGATAGCGGGAGTGGACCACAATGAGCAGTTCTTC | CASSHSRIAGVDHNEQFF
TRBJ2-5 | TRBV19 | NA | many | TGTGCCAGTAGTATAGATCGGCCGGCTAGCAAGTTAGAGACCCAGTACTTC | CASSIDRPASKLETQYF
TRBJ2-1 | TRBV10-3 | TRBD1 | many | TGTGCCATCAGGGCGGACAGGGGGCTATACTACAATGAGCAGTTCTTC | CAIRADRGLYYNEQFF
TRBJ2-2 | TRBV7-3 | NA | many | TGTGCCAGCAGCCCTCACGTTGATAGCTTAGTGTCGGACACCGGGGAGCTGTTTTTT | CASSPHVDSLVSDTGELFF
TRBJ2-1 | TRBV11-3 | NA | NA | TGTGCCAGCAGCTACATCATGGGGGCCCCACAGTTCTTC | CASSYIMGAPQFF
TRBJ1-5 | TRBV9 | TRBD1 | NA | TGTGCCAGCAGCGTAGTGGCTGGGACAGGGGGCGCGGTCCAGCCCCAGCATTTT | CASSVVAGTGGAVQPQHF
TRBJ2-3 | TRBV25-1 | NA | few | TGTGCCAGCACCGAGGCGGGACAAACAGATACGCAGTATTTT | CASTEAGQTDTQYF
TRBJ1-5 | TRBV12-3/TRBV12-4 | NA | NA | TGTGCCTGCAGTTTCTCCTTAGAGAGGAATCAGCCCCAGCATTTT | CACSFSLERNQPQHF
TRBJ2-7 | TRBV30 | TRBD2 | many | TGTGCCTGGAGTCGATTAGCGGGAAGGTCCTTCGCCTACGAGCAGTACTTC | CAWSRLAGRSFAYEQYF
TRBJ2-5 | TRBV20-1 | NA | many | TGCAGTGCTAGCAGGGGTATGGGCCAAGAGACCCAGTACTTC | CSASRGMGQETQYF
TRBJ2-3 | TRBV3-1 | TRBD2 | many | TGTGCCAGCAGCCAAGTAGCGGGGTATGGGCAGTATTTT | CASSQVAGYGQYF
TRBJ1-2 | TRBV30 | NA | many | TGTGCCTGGACCTCCTGGGCAGGGGCTTCCTATGGCTACACCTTC | CAWTSWAGASYGYTF
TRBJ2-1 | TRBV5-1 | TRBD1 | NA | TGCGCCAGCAGCTTGGATGACAGGGGATACGATGAGCAGTCCTTC | CASSLDDRGYDEQSF
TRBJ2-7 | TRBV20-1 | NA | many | TGCAGTGCTAGACTTAGGACGGTCTCCTACGAGCAGTACTTC | CSARLRTVSYEQYF